Sequencing of this TCR beta chain was carried out in a study of OX40 agonist ivuxolimab in advanced cancers. Study context: Patients received intravenous ivuxolimab every 2 weeks at 0.01 to 10 mg/kg. Partial responses were achieved by three patients, one with hepatocellular carcinoma and two with cutaneous melanoma. Study-level findings and limits: In general, CD8+ T cells held more expanded clones than CD4+ did, on average.

Sequenced by immunoSEQ multiplex PCR; TCRdb stores in-frame clones only, minus some. Seen here are about 57,000 clones, 75% to 85% observed once, and the top ten hold over 3%. Trimming took 5 bases from V and 0 from J; bases not matched to a gene: 4. Germline lookup yields CDR1 SGHAT and CDR2 FQNNGV. CDR3 length equals 15 residues. This clone is a singleton in its sample. Antigen: not known. V gene TRBV11-2 combines with J gene TRBJ2-1, with 7 positions matching TRBD2. This TCR derives from an adult with an advanced solid tumor such as melanoma, head and neck, liver or kidney cancer. The sample was CD4+ or CD8+ T cells sorted from blood, taken in a trial of the OX40 agonist ivuxolimab. For the CDR3, the DNA is TGTGCCAGCAGCAGGAGCGGGACCTCCTACAATGAGCAGTTCTTC. Protein: CASSRSGTSYNEQFF.